This T cell receptor beta chain was recorded in a study of T cell responses to AZD1222 COVID-19 vaccine. Whole-study findings and limits: In a largely white British group with more females than males, clonal diversity was possibly underestimated.

Measured with immunoSEQ multiplex PCR; TCRdb has only the in-frame clones, and not every one. This sample has about 150,000 clones, with 94% found just once. Comment on this clone: What it binds is not known.

V lost 1 base, J lost 8 bases, and 9 bases lay in between. The CDR3 contains 13 residues. CDR1 SGHRS and CDR2 YFSETQ come from the germline V gene. This receptor was identified in an adult in good health. The source was peripheral blood, collected on day 0 of AZD1222 vaccination. J is TRBJ1-4 and V is TRBV5-1; D is perhaps TRBD1 (5 bases). This CDR3 reads CASSLRGVEKLFF. CDR3 nucleotides: TGCGCCAGCAGCTTGCGGGGGGTCGAAAAACTGTTTTTT. The full variable domain, its missing parts supplied by reference TRBV5-1 and TRBJ1-4, is KAGVTQTPRYLIKTRGQQVTLSCSPISGHRSVSWYQQTPGQGLQFLFEYFSETQRNKGNFPGRFSGRQFSNSRSEMNVSTLELGDSALYLCASSLRGVEKLFFGSGTQLSVL.